A single sample is the source of the 17 T cell receptor beta chains below, sequenced in a study of identical twins. In TCRdb, the 5' RACE reads were re-called with MiXCR into one record per CDR3 protein. The sample shows some 500,000 distinct CDR3 sequences, approximately 10% of them seen only once. These data also featured in a second study, about yellow fever vaccine responses in identical twins.

Specimen: PBMCs. The origin of the receptors is a woman aged 18-29 years in good health.

This clonotype has at least ten counts. The CDR3 region is CSARKAGGYNEQFF. The CDR3 DNA sequence: TGCAGTGCTAGGAAGGCGGGGGGCTACAATGAGCAGTTCTTC. The V gene is TRBV20-1, the J gene TRBJ2-1, with 8 bases identical to TRBD2. CDR3 size: 14 residues. The V and J ends lost 3 bases and 3 bases, in that order; junction bases with no gene match: 4. The germline V gene has CDR1 DFQATT and CDR2 SNEGSKA (reference sequence).

This chain uses TRBV29-1 with TRBJ2-3; tentative D call: TRBD1 (6 bases). The germline V gene has CDR1 SQVTM and CDR2 ANQGSEA. The CDR3 is made up of 13 amino acids. The ends were cut back, 5 bases at V and 3 bases at J, with 12 bases in the middle. CDR3 sequence reads: CSVRGGETDTQYF. The CDR3 DNA follows: TGCAGCGTTAGAGGGGGAGAAACAGATACGCAGTATTTT.

The chain combines TRBV30 with TRBJ1-5, with TRBD1 matching over 8 bases. Trimming took 2 bases from V and 2 from J; bases not matched to a gene: 8. In germline, CDR1 is GTSNPN, CDR2 SVGIG (reference sequence). CDR3 size: 16 residues. CDR3 residues: CAWSPDRGWGNQPQHF. CDR3 nucleotides: TGTGCCTGGAGTCCCGACAGGGGTTGGGGCAATCAGCCCCAGCATTTT.

This clonotype was recorded a few times. The rearrangement joins TRBV24-1 to TRBJ2-1; perhaps TRBD2 as D (5 bases). V lost 4 bases and J lost 9, with 18 bases in between. This CDR3 contains 15 residues. The germline CDR1 and CDR2 sequences are KGHDR and SFDVKD. The chain's CDR3 is CATSDPLGSSGEQFF. CDR3 bases: TGTGCCACCAGTGACCCCTTAGGGAGCTCCGGTGAGCAGTTCTTC.

There are many counts of this clonotype. This chain uses TRBV12-3 or TRBV12-4 with TRBJ2-5; D may be TRBD1 or TRBD2 (5 bases each). V lost 3 bases and J lost 3, with 11 bases in between. The CDR3 is made up of 14 amino acids. CDR3 sequence reads: CASSFIGAKETQYF. In DNA form, the CDR3 reads TGTGCCAGCAGTTTTATCGGGGCAAAAGAGACCCAGTACTTC.

This clonotype was seen a few times. The chain combines TRBV3-1 with TRBJ1-1; D unclear. Trimming pared 3 bases from V and 0 bases from J, leaving 11 bases between. From germline, CDR1 is LGHDT and CDR2 YNNKEL (reference sequence). This CDR3 spans 15 amino acids. CDR3 nucleotides: TGTGCCAGCAGCCAGGCGGGAACTATGAACACTGAAGCTTTCTTT. This gives the protein CASSQAGTMNTEAFF.

This clonotype was counted only a few times. The V call is TRBV7-9, the J call TRBJ2-3, with 10 positions matching TRBD2. Germline CDR1 SEHNR, CDR2 FQNEAQ (reference sequence). The CDR3 length is 15 residues. V lost 3 bases, J lost 3 bases, and 3 bases stayed unmatched. The CDR3 sequence: CASSFGTSETDTQYF. The CDR3 nucleotides are TGTGCCAGCAGCTTTGGGACTAGCGAGACAGATACGCAGTATTTT. Variable domain in full (rest from reference TRBV7-9 and TRBJ2-3): DTGVSQNPRHKITKRGQNVTFRCDPISEHNRLYWYRQTLGQGPEFLTYFQNEAQLEKSRLLSDRFSAERPKGSFSTLEIQRTEQGDSAMYLCASSFGTSETDTQYFGPGTRLTVL.

This clonotype was counted between two and nine times. This rearrangement joins TRBV20-1 to TRBJ1-1; 7 nucleotides match TRBD1. V shed 5 bases and J 0 bases; nucleotides not matched to a gene: 12. The CDR3 has 16 amino acids. Germline loops: CDR1 DFQATT, CDR2 SNEGSKA (reference sequence). This CDR3 is CSAPQRGHGVNTEAFF. CDR3 nucleotide sequence: TGCAGTGCTCCTCAAAGGGGGCACGGGGTGAACACTGAAGCTTTCTTT.

This clonotype was detected only a few times. CDR3 in DNA: TGTGCCAGCAGTTTGGGCGGGACAGGGGGCTTTGAGCAGTTCTTC. Translation: CASSLGGTGGFEQFF. The chain combines TRBV12-3 or TRBV12-4 with TRBJ2-1; 12 nucleotides agree with TRBD1. J lost 9 bases, V lost 3 bases, and 6 bases had no gene match. The CDR3 totals 15 residues.

This clonotype occurred many times. This rearrangement joins TRBV21-1 to TRBJ2-5; TRBD1 is taken as the D call from the table, unchecked against the DNA. TRBV21-1 is annotated as a pseudogene. This CDR3 has 13 amino acids. The CDR3 loop is CASRTGGQETQYF. In nucleotides, the CDR3 is TGTGCCAGCAGGACAGGGGGACAAGAGACCCAGTACTTC.

This clonotype was found a few times. The rearrangement uses TRBV29-1 and TRBJ2-3; D might be TRBD1 or TRBD2, each matching 6 bases. V lost 4 bases, J lost 2 bases, and 16 bases lay in between. Germline CDR1 is SQVTM and CDR2 is ANQGSEA. The CDR3 has 15 amino acids. The CDR3 reads CSVVGVGGPTDTQYF. The DNA of the CDR3 is TGCAGCGTTGTGGGAGTGGGGGGCCCCACAGATACGCAGTATTTT.

This clonotype is medium-sized (0.01 to 0.1%) in the sample. V usage is TRBV18 and J usage is TRBJ1-2; unclear D gene. V lost 0 bases to trimming and J lost 4 bases, with 9 bases between them. This CDR3 is built from 14 residues. Germline CDR1 is KGHSH and CDR2 is LQKENI. CDR3 nucleotide sequence: TGTGCCAGCTCACCACCAACTGAGTCCTATGGCTACACCTTC. Translating gives CASSPPTESYGYTF. Full variable domain (missing parts from reference TRBV18 and TRBJ1-2): NAGVMQNPRHLVRRRGQEARLRCSPMKGHSHVYWYRQLPEEGLKFMVYLQKENIIDESGMPKERFSAEFPKEGPSILRIQQVVRGDSAAYFCASSPPTESYGYTFGSGTRLTVV.

A few counts support this clonotype. V is TRBV19 and J is TRBJ2-7, with TRBD2 matching over 9 bases. Germline CDR1 is LNHDA and CDR2 is SQIVND (reference sequence). V lost 4 bases, J lost 1 base, and 11 bases stayed unmatched. This CDR3 is 17 amino acids long. The CDR3 reads CASSRQQTSGGSYEQYF. Written as DNA, the CDR3 is TGTGCCAGTAGTAGACAGCAGACTAGCGGAGGGTCCTACGAGCAGTACTTC. The full variable domain, its missing parts supplied by reference TRBV19 and TRBJ2-7, is DGGITQSPKYLFRKEGQNVTLSCEQNLNHDAMYWYRQDPGQGLRLIYYSQIVNDFQKGDIAEGYSVSREKKESFPLTVTSAQKNPTAFYLCASSRQQTSGGSYEQYFGPGTRLTVT.

This sequence joins TRBV29-1 and TRBJ2-5; 7 positions agree with TRBD1. The CDR3 has 15 amino acids. J lost 2 bases, V lost 0 bases, and 6 bases had no gene match. Germline values: CDR1 SQVTM, CDR2 ANQGSEA. The CDR3 spells CSVEDLGQEQETQYF. The CDR3 nucleotides read TGCAGCGTTGAAGATCTTGGACAGGAACAAGAGACCCAGTACTTC.

The sample holds many counts of this clonotype. The J gene is TRBJ2-1, the V gene TRBV29-1; D may be TRBD1 (5 bases). From germline, CDR1 is SQVTM and CDR2 ANQGSEA. This CDR3 comprises 14 residues. The V gene lost 6 bases and the J gene lost 0 bases, with 12 bases spanning the gap. DNA for the CDR3: TGCAGCGTCGCGCAGGGAAACTCCTACAATGAGCAGTTCTTC. Protein: CSVAQGNSYNEQFF.

This clonotype has a handful of counts. The chain combines TRBV3-1 with TRBJ2-5; tentative D call: TRBD1 (6 bases). Trimming stripped 0 bases from V and 0 bases from J, with 11 bases between. Per the germline V gene, CDR1 is LGHDT and CDR2 is YNNKEL (reference sequence). This CDR3 has 16 amino acids. CDR3 DNA: TGTGCCAGCAGCCAAGATGGGGACACGTACCAAGAGACCCAGTACTTC. It is translated as CASSQDGDTYQETQYF.

In its sample, this clonotype was seen a few times. J is TRBJ2-1 and V is TRBV4-1; the D gene is possibly TRBD1 (6 bases). Germline values: CDR1 MGHRA, CDR2 YSYEKL. V lost 4 bases and J lost 1, with 14 bases in between. The CDR3 is 16 amino acids. In DNA form, the CDR3 reads TGCGCCAGCAGCCGGTTATCCGGGACATCCTACAATGAGCAGTTCTTC. It encodes CASSRLSGTSYNEQFF.